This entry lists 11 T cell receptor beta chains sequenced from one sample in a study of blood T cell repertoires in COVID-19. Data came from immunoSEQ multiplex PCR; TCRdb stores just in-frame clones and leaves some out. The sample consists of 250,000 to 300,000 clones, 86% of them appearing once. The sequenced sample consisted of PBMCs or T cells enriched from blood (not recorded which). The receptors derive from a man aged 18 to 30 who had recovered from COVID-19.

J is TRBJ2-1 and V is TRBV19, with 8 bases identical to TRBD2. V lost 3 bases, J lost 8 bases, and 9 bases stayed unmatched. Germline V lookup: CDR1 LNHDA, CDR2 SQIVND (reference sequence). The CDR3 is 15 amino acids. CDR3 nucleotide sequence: TGTGCCAGTAGTATGGTGTCTGGCGGGGGGTATGAGCAGTTCTTC. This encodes CASSMVSGGGYEQFF.

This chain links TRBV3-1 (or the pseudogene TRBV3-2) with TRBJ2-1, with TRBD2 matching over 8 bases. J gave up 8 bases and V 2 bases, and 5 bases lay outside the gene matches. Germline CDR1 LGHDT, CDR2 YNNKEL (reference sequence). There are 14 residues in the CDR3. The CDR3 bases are TGTGCCAGCAGCCAACTAGGAGCGGGGGATGAGCAGTTCTTC. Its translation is CASSQLGAGDEQFF.

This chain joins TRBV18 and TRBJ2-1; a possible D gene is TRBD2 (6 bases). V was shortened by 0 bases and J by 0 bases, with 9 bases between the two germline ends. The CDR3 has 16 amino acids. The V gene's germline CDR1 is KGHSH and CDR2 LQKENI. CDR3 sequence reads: CASSPPGGSSYNEQFF. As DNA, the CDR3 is TGTGCCAGCTCACCACCGGGGGGTAGCTCCTACAATGAGCAGTTCTTC.

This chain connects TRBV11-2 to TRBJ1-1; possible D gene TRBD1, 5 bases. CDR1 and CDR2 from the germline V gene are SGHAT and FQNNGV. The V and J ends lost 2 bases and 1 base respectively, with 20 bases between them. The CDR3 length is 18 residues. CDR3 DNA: TGTGCCAGCAGCTTATGGGTCATGTTGGGGCACGAGAACACTGAAGCTTTCTTT. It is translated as CASSLWVMLGHENTEAFF.

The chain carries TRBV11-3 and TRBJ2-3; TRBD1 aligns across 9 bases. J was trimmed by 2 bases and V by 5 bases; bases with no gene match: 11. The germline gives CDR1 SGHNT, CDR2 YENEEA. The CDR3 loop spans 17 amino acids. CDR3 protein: CASSISGTGWATDTQYF. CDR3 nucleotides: TGTGCCAGCAGCATCTCCGGGACAGGGTGGGCCACAGATACGCAGTATTTT.

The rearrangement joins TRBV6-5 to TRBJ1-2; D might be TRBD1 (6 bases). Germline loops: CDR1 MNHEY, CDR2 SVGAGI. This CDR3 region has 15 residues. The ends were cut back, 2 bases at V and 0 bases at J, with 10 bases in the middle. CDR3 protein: CASSYLDRSNYGYTF. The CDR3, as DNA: TGTGCCAGCAGTTACCTGGACAGATCTAACTATGGCTACACCTTC.

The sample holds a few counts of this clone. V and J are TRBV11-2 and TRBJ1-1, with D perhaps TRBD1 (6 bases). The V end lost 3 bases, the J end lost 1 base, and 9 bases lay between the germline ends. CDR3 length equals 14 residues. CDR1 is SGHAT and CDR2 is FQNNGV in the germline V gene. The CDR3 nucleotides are TGTGCCAGCAGCTTCGGACAGCCGAACACTGAAGCTTTCTTT. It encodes CASSFGQPNTEAFF.

CDR3 sequence: CASSDLASGSPLHF. The CDR3 region has the DNA TGTGCCAGCAGTGATCTCGCTTCGGGTTCACCCCTCCACTTT. The rearrangement links TRBV6-4 to TRBJ1-6; D unclear. The CDR3 has 14 amino acids. Per the germline V gene, CDR1 is MRHNA and CDR2 is SNTAGT. V lost 3 bases to trimming and J lost 9 bases, with 12 bases between them.

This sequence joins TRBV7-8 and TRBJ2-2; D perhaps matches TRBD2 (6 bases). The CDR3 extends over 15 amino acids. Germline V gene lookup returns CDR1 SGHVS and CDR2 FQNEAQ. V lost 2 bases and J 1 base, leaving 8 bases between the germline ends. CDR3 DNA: TGTGCCAGCAGCTTACGGCGGGAGAACACCGGGGAGCTGTTTTTT. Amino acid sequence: CASSLRRENTGELFF. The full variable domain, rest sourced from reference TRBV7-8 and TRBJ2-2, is GAGVSQSPRYKVAKRGQDVALRCDPISGHVSLFWYQQALGQGPEFLTYFQNEAQLDKSGLPSDRFFAERPEGSVSTLKIQRTQQEDSAVYLCASSLRRENTGELFFGEGSRLTVL.

The CDR3 loop is CASSFRPHEQYF. CDR3 in DNA: TGTGCCAGCAGCTTCCGTCCCCACGAGCAGTACTTC. The rearrangement uses TRBV7-9 and TRBJ2-7, with no clear D. Germline CDR1 and CDR2: SEHNR and FQNEAQ (reference sequence). The CDR3 has 12 amino acids. V lost 3 bases, J lost 5 bases, and 8 bases lay in between.

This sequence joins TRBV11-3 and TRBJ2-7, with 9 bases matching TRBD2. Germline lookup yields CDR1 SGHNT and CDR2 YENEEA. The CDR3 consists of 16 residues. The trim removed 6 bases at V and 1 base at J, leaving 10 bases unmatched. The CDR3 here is CASSTLEREESYEQYF. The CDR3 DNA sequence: TGTGCCAGCAGTACCCTAGAGCGGGAGGAGTCCTACGAGCAGTACTTC.